The T cell receptor beta chain under discussion was sequenced for a study of cytomegalovirus exposure and HLA in healthy donors. It was with 60 Vbeta and 13 Jbeta primers that the PCR ran. The repertoire was sequenced with immunoSEQ multiplex PCR; TCRdb's copy has only in-frame clones and lacks some. This table has about 140,000 clones, roughly 77% appearing once. The germline CDR1 and CDR2 sequences are ENHRY and SYGVKD. The J segment lost 0 bases and the V segment lost 4 bases, leaving 12 bases of the junction unmatched. The CDR3 extends over 17 amino acids. This clone was counted a single time. The antigen is unknown. General study points: The study listed 164 cytomegalovirus-associated TCR beta chains. Later work found that TCR association rates differed between HLA loci; DRB1 had the most and HLA-C the fewest.

The genes are TRBV10-3 and TRBJ2-7; TRBD2 aligns across 7 bases. The clonotype originates from a man aged 40-55 years in good health and CMV-seronegative. The specimen sequenced was PBMCs. CDR3 coding DNA: TGTGCCATCAGTGGGGCGCCGGGCGGGGGAAGCTCCTACGAGCAGTACTTC. It is translated as CAISGAPGGGSSYEQYF.